This T cell receptor (beta chain) was documented in a study of OX40 agonist ivuxolimab in advanced cancers. The overall study: As their treatment, patients were administered ivuxolimab, an agonistic anti-OX40 (CD134) antibody.

The data were produced by immunoSEQ multiplex PCR, yet TCRdb's version contains in-frame clones alone and is incomplete. This sample has about 96,000 clones, with around 80% found just once. Trimming pared 3 bases from V and 0 bases from J, leaving 15 bases between. The CDR3 extends over 17 amino acids. CDR1 and CDR2 from the germline V gene are LGHNA and YSLEER. The sequencing used CD4+ or CD8+ T cells sorted from blood, collected in a trial of the OX40 agonist ivuxolimab. This sequence joins TRBV4-3 and TRBJ2-4, with D perhaps matching TRBD1 or TRBD2 (6 bases each). This TCR derives from an adult with an advanced solid tumor such as melanoma, head and neck, liver or kidney cancer. This chain's CDR3 is CASSQGRGTLAKNIQYF. In DNA, the CDR3 is TGCGCCAGCAGCCAGGGAAGGGGGACTCTAGCCAAAAACATTCAGTACTTC.